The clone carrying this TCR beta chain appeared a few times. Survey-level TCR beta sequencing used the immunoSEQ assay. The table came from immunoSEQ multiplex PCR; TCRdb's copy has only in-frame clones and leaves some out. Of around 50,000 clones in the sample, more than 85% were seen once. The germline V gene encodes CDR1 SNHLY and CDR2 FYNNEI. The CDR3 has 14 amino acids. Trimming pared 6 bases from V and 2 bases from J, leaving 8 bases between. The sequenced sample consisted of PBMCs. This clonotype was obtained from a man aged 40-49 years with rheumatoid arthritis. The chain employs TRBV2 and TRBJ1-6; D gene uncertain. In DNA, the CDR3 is TGTGCCAGCAGGACGGTCCCCTATAATTCACCCCTCCACTTT. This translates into CASRTVPYNSPLHF.